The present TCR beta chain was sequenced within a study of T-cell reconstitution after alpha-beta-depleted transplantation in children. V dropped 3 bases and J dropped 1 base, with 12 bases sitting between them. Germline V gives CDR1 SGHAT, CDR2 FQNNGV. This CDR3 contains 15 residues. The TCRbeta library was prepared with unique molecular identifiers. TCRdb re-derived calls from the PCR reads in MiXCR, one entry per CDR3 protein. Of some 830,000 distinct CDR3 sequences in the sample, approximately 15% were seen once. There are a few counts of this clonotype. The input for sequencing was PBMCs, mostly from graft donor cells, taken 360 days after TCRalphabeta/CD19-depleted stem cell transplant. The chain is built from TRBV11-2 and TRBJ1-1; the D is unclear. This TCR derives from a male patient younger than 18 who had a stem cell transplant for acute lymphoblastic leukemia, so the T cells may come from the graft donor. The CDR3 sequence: CASSFGPRPNTEAFF. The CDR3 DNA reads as TGTGCCAGCAGCTTTGGCCCCAGACCGAACACTGAAGCTTTCTTT.